The rows below give T cell receptor beta chains drawn from one sample of a study of radiotherapy plus CTLA-4 blockade in lung cancer. Generated by immunoSEQ multiplex PCR, the TCRdb table keeps only in-frame clones and is missing some. The sample lists about 120,000 clones, about 83% occurring once. The sample consisted of peripheral blood, taken from a patient treated with radiotherapy plus ipilimumab. These receptor sequences come from a human donor with non-small cell lung cancer who had a partial response to radiotherapy plus ipilimumab. CDR3s include the opening cysteine and the closing phenylalanine or tryptophan. D genes are given only for firm matches.

CDR3	V	J	D
CASSSSFSGRGFNEQFF	TRBV7-2	TRBJ2-1	TRBD2
CASSFDIFMNTEAFF	TRBV5-1	TRBJ1-1	NA
CASSLPTGVNTEAFF	TRBV28	TRBJ1-1	TRBD1
CASSITPIGPRDTQYF	TRBV19	TRBJ2-3	NA
CASSLQGMDYGYTF	TRBV6-5	TRBJ1-2	TRBD1
CASSLDESPGTSGRFEQYF	TRBV5-1	TRBJ2-7	TRBD2
CASSQGLAEDTDTQYF	TRBV23-1	TRBJ2-3	TRBD2
CASRSQENTEAFF	TRBV5-1	TRBJ1-1	NA
CASSGQGIHEQYF	TRBV2	TRBJ2-7	TRBD1
CASRKSGVETGELFF	TRBV28	TRBJ2-2	TRBD2
CASSLGRGTEAFF	TRBV5-5	TRBJ1-1	NA
CASSFGQGPGELFF	TRBV5-1	TRBJ2-2	TRBD1
CASSPRTGEAFF	TRBV27	TRBJ1-1	NA
CASSIGTAPFNEKLFF	TRBV27	TRBJ1-4	TRBD1
CASSMKRGGSSYEQYF	TRBV5-4	NA	NA
CASSLAGQGAQTQYF	TRBV5-1	TRBJ2-5	TRBD1
CASGPGQTFNYGYTF	TRBV28	TRBJ1-2	NA
CATSSQGAGKNIQYF	TRBV15	TRBJ2-4	TRBD1
CASSARAYQPQHF	TRBV28	TRBJ1-5	NA
CASSSRDREGAGYTF	TRBV5-4	TRBJ1-2	TRBD1
CASSQPSGRAADTQYF	TRBV5-4	TRBJ2-3	TRBD2
CASRGTGVNYGYTF	TRBV6-5	TRBJ1-2	TRBD1
CASSFKSSGNTIYF	TRBV28	TRBJ1-3	NA
CASSLVAGDEKLFF	TRBV7-2	TRBJ1-4	NA
CASSSSVSSGNTIYF	TRBV6-5	TRBJ1-3	NA
CASSIEGVHTGELFF	TRBV2	TRBJ2-2	NA
CASSLWGGLAYEQYF	TRBV5-6	TRBJ2-7	NA
CASSLGGGQSYEQYF	TRBV5-1	TRBJ2-7	TRBD1
CASSRERDNTDTQYF	TRBV4-2	TRBJ2-3	NA
CASTPADKSNTGELFF	TRBV27	TRBJ2-2	NA
CASSLGGLSSGNTIYF	TRBV7-2	TRBJ1-3	NA
CASSFSLYLGAYF	TRBV28	TRBJ2-7	NA
CASSGDYRGEQFF	TRBV10-2	TRBJ2-1	TRBD1
CASSLALAGNTQYF	TRBV7-9	TRBJ2-3	TRBD2
CAWSVKQANQPQHF	TRBV30	TRBJ1-5	NA
CASSTPRAGSYNEQFF	TRBV27	TRBJ2-1	NA
CASSPGRGAGETQYF	TRBV4-3	TRBJ2-5	TRBD2
CASSSLGGTSGPSETQYF	TRBV27	TRBJ2-5	TRBD2
CASSPELANYGYTF	TRBV7-8	TRBJ1-2	NA
CASSIDRDRKNEKLFF	TRBV19	TRBJ1-4	TRBD1
CASSRTPWTEEKLFF	TRBV7-2	TRBJ1-4	NA
CASSLGLAGRSQFF	TRBV28	TRBJ2-1	TRBD2
CASSVGQGGNEKLFF	TRBV9	TRBJ1-4	TRBD1
CASSSWTGGREKLFF	TRBV27	TRBJ1-4	TRBD1
CASSTTRDRAREQYF	TRBV27	TRBJ2-7	TRBD1
CASNPGAQETQYF	TRBV2	TRBJ2-5	NA
CASSLQGPEAFF	TRBV28	TRBJ1-1	NA
CASSLRQGYGYTF	TRBV27	TRBJ1-2	TRBD1
CASSPETGGNTEAFF	TRBV7-9	TRBJ1-1	TRBD1
CASSGTGPRTDTQYF	TRBV28	TRBJ2-3	TRBD1
CASSLSSGGLSYGYTF	TRBV28	TRBJ1-2	NA
CASSPPGQGFRNEQFF	TRBV18	TRBJ2-1	TRBD1
CASRGGGGTGEKLFF	TRBV25-1	TRBJ1-4	NA
CASSPYGGYEQYF	TRBV5-1	TRBJ2-7	NA
CASSALYNEQFF	TRBV6-1	TRBJ2-1	NA